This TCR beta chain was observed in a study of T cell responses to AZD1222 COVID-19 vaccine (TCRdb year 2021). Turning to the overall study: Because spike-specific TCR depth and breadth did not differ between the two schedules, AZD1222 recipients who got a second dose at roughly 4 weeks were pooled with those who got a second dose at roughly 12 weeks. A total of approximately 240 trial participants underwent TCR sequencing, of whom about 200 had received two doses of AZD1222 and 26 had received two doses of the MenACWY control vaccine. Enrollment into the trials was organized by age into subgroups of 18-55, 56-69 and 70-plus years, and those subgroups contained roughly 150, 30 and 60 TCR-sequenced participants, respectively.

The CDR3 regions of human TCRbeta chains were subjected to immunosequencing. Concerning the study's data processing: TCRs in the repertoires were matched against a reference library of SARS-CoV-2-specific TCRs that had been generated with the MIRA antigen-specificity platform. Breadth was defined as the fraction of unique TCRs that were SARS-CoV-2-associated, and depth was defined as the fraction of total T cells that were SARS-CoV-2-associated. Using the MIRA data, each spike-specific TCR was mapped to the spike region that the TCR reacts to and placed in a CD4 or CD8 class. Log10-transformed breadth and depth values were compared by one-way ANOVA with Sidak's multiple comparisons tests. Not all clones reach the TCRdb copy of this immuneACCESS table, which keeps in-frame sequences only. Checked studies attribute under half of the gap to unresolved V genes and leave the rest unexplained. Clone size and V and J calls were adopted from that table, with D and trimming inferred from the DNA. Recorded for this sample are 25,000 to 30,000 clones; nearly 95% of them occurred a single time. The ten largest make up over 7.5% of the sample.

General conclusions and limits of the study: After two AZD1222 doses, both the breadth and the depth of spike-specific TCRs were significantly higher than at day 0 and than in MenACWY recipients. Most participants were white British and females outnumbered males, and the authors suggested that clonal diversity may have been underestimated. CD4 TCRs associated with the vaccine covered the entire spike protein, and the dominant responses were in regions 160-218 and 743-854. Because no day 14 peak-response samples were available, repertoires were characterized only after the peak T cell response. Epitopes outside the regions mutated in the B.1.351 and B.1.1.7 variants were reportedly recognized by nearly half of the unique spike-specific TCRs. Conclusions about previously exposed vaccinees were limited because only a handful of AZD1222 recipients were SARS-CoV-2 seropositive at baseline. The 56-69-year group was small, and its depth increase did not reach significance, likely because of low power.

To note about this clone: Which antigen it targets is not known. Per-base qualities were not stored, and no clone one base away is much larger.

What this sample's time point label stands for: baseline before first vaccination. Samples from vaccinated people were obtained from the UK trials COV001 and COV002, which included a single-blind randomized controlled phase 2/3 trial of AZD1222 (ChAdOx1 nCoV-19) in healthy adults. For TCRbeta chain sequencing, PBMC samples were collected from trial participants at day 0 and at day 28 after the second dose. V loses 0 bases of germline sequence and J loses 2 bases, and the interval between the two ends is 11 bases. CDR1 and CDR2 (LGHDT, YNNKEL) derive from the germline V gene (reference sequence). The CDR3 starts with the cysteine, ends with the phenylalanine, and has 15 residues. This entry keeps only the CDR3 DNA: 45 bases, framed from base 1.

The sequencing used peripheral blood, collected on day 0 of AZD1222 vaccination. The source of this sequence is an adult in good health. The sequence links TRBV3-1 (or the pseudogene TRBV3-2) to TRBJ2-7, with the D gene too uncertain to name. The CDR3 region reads CASSQEPTLTYEQYF. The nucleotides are TGTGCCAGCAGCCAAGAACCGACCCTGACCTACGAGCAGTACTTC.